The 25 T cell receptor beta chains listed next were all sequenced from one sample in a study of CD8+ T cells in alopecia areata. The treatment denotes: oral pan-JAK inhibitor, 5-10 mg twice daily. Sequencing used cDNA as its template, made by extracting RNA and reverse transcribing it. The assay was immunoSEQ multiplex PCR, and TCRdb's table has in-frame clones only and misses some. This table holds around 190,000 clones, roughly three fifths found once. The sample in question was CD4+ T cells sorted from blood, obtained at week 4, from a patient treated with tofacitinib. The source of these receptors is a human donor with alopecia areata.

The gene calls are TRBV5-1 and TRBJ2-1; either TRBD1 or TRBD2 may supply D (5 bases each). V was shortened by 6 bases and J by 9 bases, with 16 bases between the two germline ends. In germline, CDR1 is SGHRS, CDR2 YFSETQ. The CDR3 totals 13 residues. The CDR3 nucleotides are TGCGCCAGCACAACCCTAGGGGCGGGTGAGCAGTTCTTC. Translated, it gives CASTTLGAGEQFF.

This chain connects TRBV7-9 to TRBJ1-2, with D unclear. From germline, CDR1 is SEHNR and CDR2 FQNEAQ (reference sequence). This CDR3 region has 12 residues. The germline V and J ends were trimmed by 1 base and 8 bases, with 8 bases remaining between them. This CDR3 is CASSLGVEGYTF. The CDR3 DNA follows: TGTGCCAGCAGCTTAGGGGTTGAGGGCTACACCTTC.

CDR3 in DNA: TGCGCCAGCAGCCTTTGGCTTGGGGGAGATACGCAGTATTTT. It specifies CASSLWLGGDTQYF. The chain couples TRBV5-1 to TRBJ2-3; perhaps D is TRBD1 or TRBD2 (5 bases each). Germline V lookup: CDR1 SGHRS, CDR2 YFSETQ. Trimming pared 4 bases from V and 5 bases from J, leaving 14 bases between. The CDR3 spans 14 residues.

This clone has only a few counts. This sequence joins TRBV6-6 and TRBJ2-3, with D possibly being TRBD1 or TRBD2 (5 bases each). Per germline, CDR1 MNHNY and CDR2 SVGAGI (reference sequence). The CDR3 runs to 14 residues. V gave up 4 bases and J gave up 1 base, with 9 bases separating them. CDR3 protein: CASSSRDGTDTQYF. CDR3 in DNA: TGTGCCAGCAGTTCTCGGGACGGCACAGATACGCAGTATTTT.

This clone was found a few times. The rearrangement uses TRBV7-2 and TRBJ2-5; tentatively, D is TRBD2 (6 bases). This CDR3 contains 12 residues. Germline CDR1 and CDR2: SGHTA and FQGNSA. Trimming took 4 bases from V and 5 from J, leaving 8 bases between them. This CDR3 reads CASSSSGETQYF. CDR3 nucleotide sequence: TGTGCCAGCAGCTCCAGCGGGGAGACCCAGTACTTC.

A few counts support this clone. The chain uses TRBV6-4 and TRBJ2-1; TRBD2 agrees at 10 bases. V lost 7 bases, J lost 5 bases, and 8 bases stayed unmatched. This CDR3 region has 15 residues. Germline V CDR1 and CDR2: MRHNA, SNTAGT. In nucleotides, the CDR3 is TGTGCCAGCAAGAGGACCGGGACTAGCGACAATGAGCAGTTCTTC. This gives the protein CASKRTGTSDNEQFF.

The chain recombines TRBV4-1 with TRBJ2-7, with 8 bases that match TRBD2. Trimming took 1 base from V and 5 from J; bases not matched to a gene: 7. The germline CDR1 and CDR2 sequences are MGHRA and YSYEKL. The CDR3 contains 15 residues. This CDR3 reads CASSQALAGRDEQYF. CDR3 in DNA: TGCGCCAGCAGCCAAGCCCTAGCGGGTCGGGACGAGCAGTACTTC.

The CDR3 spells CAWRLGQSLTGELFF. CDR3 DNA: TGTGCCTGGCGCCTGGGACAGTCCCTAACCGGGGAGCTGTTTTTT. The gene calls are TRBV30 and TRBJ2-2, with 7 bases matching TRBD1. CDR1 is GTSNPN and CDR2 is SVGIG in the germline V gene (reference sequence). Trimming at V came to 5 bases and at J to 5 bases, leaving 11 bases not matched to a gene. The CDR3 length is 15 residues. The whole variable domain, remainder taken from reference TRBV30 and TRBJ2-2, is SQTIHQWPATLVQPVGSPLSLECTVEGTSNPNLYWYRQAAGRGLQLLFYSVGIGQISSEVPQNLSASRPQDRQFILSSKKLLLSDSGFYLCAWRLGQSLTGELFFGEGSRLTVL.

The chain couples TRBV30 to TRBJ2-4, with TRBD1 matching 10 bases. The CDR3 length is 13 residues. Germline assignment: CDR1 GTSNPN and CDR2 SVGIG (reference sequence). V shed 3 bases and J 9 bases; nucleotides not matched to a gene: 5. Written as DNA, the CDR3 is TGTGCCTGGAGCAGACAGGGGGCGGTCATTCAGTACTTC. Its translation: CAWSRQGAVIQYF. The full variable domain, its missing parts supplied by reference TRBV30 and TRBJ2-4, is SQTIHQWPATLVQPVGSPLSLECTVEGTSNPNLYWYRQAAGRGLQLLFYSVGIGQISSEVPQNLSASRPQDRQFILSSKKLLLSDSGFYLCAWSRQGAVIQYFGAGTRLSVL.

The J gene is TRBJ1-2, the V gene TRBV9, with a weak D call TRBD1 (5 bases). V was shortened by 3 bases and J by 0 bases, with 15 bases between the two germline ends. The CDR3 is made up of 16 amino acids. Germline CDR1 is SGDLS and CDR2 is YYNGEE. The CDR3 loop is CASSASPGRANYGYTF. DNA of the CDR3: TGTGCCAGCAGCGCTAGCCCTGGCAGGGCTAACTATGGCTACACCTTC.

J is TRBJ2-3 and V is TRBV7-9; D is ambiguous. This CDR3 has 12 amino acids. V shed 5 bases and J shed 4 bases, with 7 bases lying between them. Germline CDR1 is SEHNR and CDR2 is FQNEAQ (reference sequence). CDR3 nucleotide sequence: TGTGCCAGCAGCCCCCGCGCAGATACGCAGTATTTT. As protein: CASSPRADTQYF.

This chain links TRBV29-1 with TRBJ2-7, with no clear D. The germline CDR1 and CDR2 sequences are SQVTM and ANQGSEA. The CDR3 extends over 12 amino acids. The V end was cut by 6 bases, the J end by 2 bases, with 11 bases between. Here the CDR3 reads CSVNTATYEQYF. The DNA for the CDR3 is TGCAGCGTGAACACGGCAACCTACGAGCAGTACTTC.

This clone was observed once. The chain links TRBV25-1 to TRBJ2-5; D is unresolved. CDR1 and CDR2 from the germline V gene are MGHDK and SYGVNS. V lost 8 bases and J lost 5, with 15 bases in between. The CDR3 is 13 amino acids. The chain's CDR3 is CASHGLVGETQYF. The CDR3 region has the DNA TGTGCCAGCCACGGTTTGGTCGGGGAGACCCAGTACTTC.

This chain links TRBV29-1 with TRBJ2-7, with 11 positions matching TRBD2. The V segment lost 5 bases and the J segment 3 bases; nucleotides outside the gene matches: 9. Germline V gives CDR1 SQVTM, CDR2 ANQGSEA. The CDR3 runs 15 residues. Here the CDR3 DNA reads TGCAGCGTTACTACCGCCGGGACTAGCGGCTACGAGCAGTACTTC. Protein sequence: CSVTTAGTSGYEQYF.

This clone has just a few counts. The chain has TRBV25-1 and TRBJ1-5, with a possible D match to TRBD1 (5 bases). Trimming removed 4 bases at V and 5 bases at J, with 9 bases between. The CDR3 totals 13 residues. Germline loops: CDR1 MGHDK, CDR2 SYGVNS. As DNA, the CDR3 is TGTGCCAGCAGTGCAGGGTTTCATCAGCCCCAGCATTTT. It is translated as CASSAGFHQPQHF.

V gene TRBV5-6 combines with J gene TRBJ1-2, with TRBD1 as a possible D gene (5 bases). The CDR3 extends over 13 amino acids. V was shortened by 4 bases and J by 6 bases, with 13 bases between the two germline ends. Germline V gene sequence: CDR1 SGHDT, CDR2 YYEEEE. CDR3 DNA: TGTGCCAGCAGCATAACAGCGGGGGATGGCTACACCTTC. Protein product: CASSITAGDGYTF.

The DNA of the CDR3 is TGTGCCAGCAGTTTCCTACGACGGAGCACCGGGGAGCTGTTTTTT. It codes for CASSFLRRSTGELFF. The chain links TRBV11-2 to TRBJ2-2; no clear D gene. CDR1 is SGHAT, CDR2 FQNNGV, per germline. The V gene lost 6 bases and the J gene lost 4 bases, with 15 bases spanning the gap. This CDR3 is built from 15 residues.

The chain carries TRBV19 and TRBJ2-3; D is undetermined. This CDR3 spans 13 amino acids. Germline V gives CDR1 LNHDA, CDR2 SQIVND (reference sequence). Trimming pared 6 bases from V and 0 bases from J, leaving 7 bases between. CDR3 DNA: TGTGCCAGTAGAGCGACTAGCACAGATACGCAGTATTTT. Residues: CASRATSTDTQYF. Full variable domain (missing parts from reference TRBV19 and TRBJ2-3): DGGITQSPKYLFRKEGQNVTLSCEQNLNHDAMYWYRQDPGQGLRLIYYSQIVNDFQKGDIAEGYSVSREKKESFPLTVTSAQKNPTAFYLCASRATSTDTQYFGPGTRLTVL.

V usage is TRBV10-3 and J usage is TRBJ2-1, with 8 bases identical to TRBD2. From germline, CDR1 is ENHRY and CDR2 SYGVKD. The CDR3 spans 14 residues. The V and J ends lost 8 bases and 2 bases, in that order; junction bases with no gene match: 5. This CDR3 is CAIVAGIPYNEQFF. CDR3 bases: TGTGCCATCGTAGCGGGGATCCCCTACAATGAGCAGTTCTTC.

This clone was seen more than once but under ten times. V usage is TRBV30 and J usage is TRBJ1-1; 7 nucleotides align to TRBD1. Germline CDR1 reads GTSNPN; CDR2 reads SVGIG (reference sequence). This CDR3 has 13 amino acids. V lost 1 base, J lost 6 bases, and 5 bases stayed unmatched. CDR3 DNA sequence: TGTGCCTGGAGTGCGACCGGGACAGCTGAAGCTTTCTTT. This encodes CAWSATGTAEAFF.

This clone was detected once. The rearrangement joins TRBV30 to TRBJ2-1; TRBD2 might be the D (6 bases). Trimming removed 0 bases at V and 6 bases at J, with 12 bases between. CDR1 is GTSNPN and CDR2 is SVGIG in the germline V gene (reference sequence). This CDR3 is 14 amino acids long. The CDR3 DNA is TGTGCCTGGAGTGTGGGGGACTTAACCAATGAGCAGTTCTTC. Its translation: CAWSVGDLTNEQFF. Combining the CDR3 with reference TRBV30 and TRBJ2-1 gives the whole variable domain SQTIHQWPATLVQPVGSPLSLECTVEGTSNPNLYWYRQAAGRGLQLLFYSVGIGQISSEVPQNLSASRPQDRQFILSSKKLLLSDSGFYLCAWSVGDLTNEQFFGPGTRLTVL.

J is TRBJ2-5 and V is TRBV10-3, with D possibly called TRBD1 or TRBD2 (6 bases each). Looked up from germline, CDR1 is ENHRY and CDR2 is SYGVKD. V was trimmed by 3 bases and J by 4 bases, leaving 15 bases between them. This CDR3 is built from 15 residues. CDR3 region: CAISDPARGGETQYF. For the CDR3, the DNA is TGTGCCATCAGTGACCCGGCCAGGGGAGGAGAGACCCAGTACTTC.

The chain employs TRBV6-5 and TRBJ1-5; no clear D gene. Germline CDR1 is MNHEY and CDR2 is SVGAGI. The germline V and J ends were trimmed by 6 bases and 5 bases, with 8 bases remaining between them. The CDR3 sequence is 12 residues long. The CDR3 sequence is CASSTTHQPQHF. The CDR3 nucleotides are TGTGCCAGCAGCACGACCCATCAGCCCCAGCATTTT.

In nucleotides, the CDR3 is TGTGCCAGCAGCTCCGGCGGGACAGGGTCTGGCGAGCAGTACTTC. This encodes CASSSGGTGSGEQYF. The chain recombines TRBV7-8 with TRBJ2-7, with 9 bases that match TRBD1. Germline V gene data show CDR1 as SGHVS and CDR2 as FQNEAQ. The junction had 10 bases not matched to a gene; V was cut back by 4 bases and J by 6 bases. The CDR3 has 15 amino acids.

This chain links TRBV27 with TRBJ1-1; no clear D. Germline loops: CDR1 MNHEY, CDR2 SMNVEV (reference sequence). Trimming removed 5 bases at V and 5 bases at J, with 12 bases between. This CDR3 is built from 13 residues. The CDR3 nucleotides read TGTGCCAGCAGTCGGGAGGGTTGGACTGAAGCTTTCTTT. Protein sequence: CASSREGWTEAFF.